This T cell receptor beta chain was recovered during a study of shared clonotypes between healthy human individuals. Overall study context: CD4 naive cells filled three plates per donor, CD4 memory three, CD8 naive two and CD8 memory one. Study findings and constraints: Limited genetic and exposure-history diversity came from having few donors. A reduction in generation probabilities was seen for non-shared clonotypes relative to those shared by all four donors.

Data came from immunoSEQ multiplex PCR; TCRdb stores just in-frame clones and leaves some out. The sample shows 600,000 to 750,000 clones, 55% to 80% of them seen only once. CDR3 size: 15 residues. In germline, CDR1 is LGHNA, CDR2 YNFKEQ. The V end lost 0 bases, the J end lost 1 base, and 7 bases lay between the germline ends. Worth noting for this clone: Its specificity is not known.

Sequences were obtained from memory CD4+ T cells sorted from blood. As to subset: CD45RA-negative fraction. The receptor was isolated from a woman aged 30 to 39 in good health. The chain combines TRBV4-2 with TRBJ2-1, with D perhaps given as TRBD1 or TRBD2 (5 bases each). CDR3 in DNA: TGTGCCAGCAGCCAAGAGGGGGAATCCTACAATGAGCAGTTCTTC. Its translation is CASSQEGESYNEQFF.